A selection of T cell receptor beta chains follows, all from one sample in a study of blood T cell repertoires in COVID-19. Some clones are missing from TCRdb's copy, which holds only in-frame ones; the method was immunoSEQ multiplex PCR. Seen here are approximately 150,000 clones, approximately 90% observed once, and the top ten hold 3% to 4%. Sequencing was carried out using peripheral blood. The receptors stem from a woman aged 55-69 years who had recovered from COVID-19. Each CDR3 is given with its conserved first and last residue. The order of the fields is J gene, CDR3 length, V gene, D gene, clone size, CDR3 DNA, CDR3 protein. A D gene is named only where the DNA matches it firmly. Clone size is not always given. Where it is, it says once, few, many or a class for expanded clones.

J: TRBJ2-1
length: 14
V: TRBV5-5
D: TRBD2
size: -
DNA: TGTGCCAGCAGCTTTGCGGGAGCTTACAATGAGCAGTTCTTC
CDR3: CASSFAGAYNEQFF

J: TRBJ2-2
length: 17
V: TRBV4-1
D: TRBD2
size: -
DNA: TGCGCCAGCAGCCACCCAGTCGGGCGGGGGGAGGTCGGGGAGCTGTTTTTT
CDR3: CASSHPVGRGEVGELFF

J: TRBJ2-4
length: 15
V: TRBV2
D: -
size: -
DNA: TGTGCCAGCAGCTTTACCAGGGTAGCCAAAAACATTCAGTACTTC
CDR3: CASSFTRVAKNIQYF

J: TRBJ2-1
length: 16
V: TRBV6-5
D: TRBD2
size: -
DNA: TGTGCCAGCAGTTACGAGGGGACTAGCGGTGTTCTTGAGCAGTTCTTC
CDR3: CASSYEGTSGVLEQFF

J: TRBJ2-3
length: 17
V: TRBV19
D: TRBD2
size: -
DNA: TGTGCCAGGAGAACTAGCGGGGGGAAAACCGGGCCAGATACGCAGTATTTT
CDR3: CARRTSGGKTGPDTQYF

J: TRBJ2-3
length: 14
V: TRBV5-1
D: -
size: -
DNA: TGCGCCAGCAGCTTGGTTCAGCGAACAGATACGCAGTATTTT
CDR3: CASSLVQRTDTQYF

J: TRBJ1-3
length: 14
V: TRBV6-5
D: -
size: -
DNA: TGTGCCAGCAGTTGGGACTCAAAAGGAAACACCATATATTTT
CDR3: CASSWDSKGNTIYF

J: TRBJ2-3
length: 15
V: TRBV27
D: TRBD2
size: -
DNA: TGTGCCAGCAGCTATAGCGGGGGGGCAGCGGATACGCAGTATTTT
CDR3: CASSYSGGAADTQYF

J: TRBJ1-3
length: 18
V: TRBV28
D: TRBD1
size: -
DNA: TGTGCCAGCAGTTTAAGGCCAGGGGGCAGGATCTCTGGAAACACCATATATTTT
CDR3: CASSLRPGGRISGNTIYF

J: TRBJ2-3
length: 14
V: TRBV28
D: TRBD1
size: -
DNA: TGTGCCAGTATTCCGGGACAGGGGGCGTATACGCAGTATTTT
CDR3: CASIPGQGAYTQYF

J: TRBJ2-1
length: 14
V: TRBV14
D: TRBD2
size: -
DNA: TGTGCCAGCAGCCAGTCTAGCGGGGGTTCTGAGCAGTTCTTC
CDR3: CASSQSSGGSEQFF

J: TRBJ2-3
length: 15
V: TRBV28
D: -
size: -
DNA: TGTGCCAGCAGGAAGGAGGGTGGTGGCACAGATACGCAGTATTTT
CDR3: CASRKEGGGTDTQYF

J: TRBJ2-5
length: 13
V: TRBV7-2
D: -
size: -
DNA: TGTGCCAGCGGCCGGGGGAACCAAGAGACCCAGTACTTC
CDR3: CASGRGNQETQYF

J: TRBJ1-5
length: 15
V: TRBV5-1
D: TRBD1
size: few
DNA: TGCGCCAGCAGCCTGGGGACAGTTAGCAATCAGCCCCAGCATTTT
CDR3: CASSLGTVSNQPQHF

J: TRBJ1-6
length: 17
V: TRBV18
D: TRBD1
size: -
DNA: TGTGCCAGCTCACCCAGACAGGGAGCGTACTATAATTCACCCCTCCACTTT
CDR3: CASSPRQGAYYNSPLHF

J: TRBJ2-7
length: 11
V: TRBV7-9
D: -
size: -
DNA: TGTGCCAGCCAGGGTTCCTACGAGCAGTACTTC
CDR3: CASQGSYEQYF

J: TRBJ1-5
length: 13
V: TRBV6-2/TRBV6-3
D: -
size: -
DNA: TGTGCCAGCAGCTCTTATAGCAATCAGCCCCAGCATTTT
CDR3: CASSSYSNQPQHF